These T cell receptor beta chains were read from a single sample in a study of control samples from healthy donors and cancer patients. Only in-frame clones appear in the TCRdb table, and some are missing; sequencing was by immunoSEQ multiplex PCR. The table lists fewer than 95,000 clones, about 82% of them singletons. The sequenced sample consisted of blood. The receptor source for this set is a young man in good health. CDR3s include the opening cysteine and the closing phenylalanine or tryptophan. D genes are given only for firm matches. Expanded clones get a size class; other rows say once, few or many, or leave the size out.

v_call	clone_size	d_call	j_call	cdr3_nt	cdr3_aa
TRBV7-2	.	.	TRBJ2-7	TGTGCCAGCAGCCCCAATCTCTACGAGCAGTACTTC	CASSPNLYEQYF
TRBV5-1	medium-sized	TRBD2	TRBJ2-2	TGCGCCAGCAGCTTGTTTCCAGGTCGAGATAGCGGGGGGGCCCCCGGGGAGCTGTTTTTT	CASSLFPGRDSGGAPGELFF
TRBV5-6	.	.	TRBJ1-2	TGTGCCAGCAGCTTGGGGCAGGACCCCTATGGCTACACCTTC	CASSLGQDPYGYTF
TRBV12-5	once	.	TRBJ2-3	TGTGCTAGTGACCCGAAGGGGTCAGATACGCAGTATTTT	CASDPKGSDTQYF
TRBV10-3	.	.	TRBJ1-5	TGTGCCATCAGTGAGTCGAGGGGGGGGCTATATAGCAATCAGCCCCAGCATTTT	CAISESRGGLYSNQPQHF
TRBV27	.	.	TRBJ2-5	TGTGCCAGCGTCGATTACCAAGAGACCCAGTACTTC	CASVDYQETQYF
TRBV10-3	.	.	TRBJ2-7	TGTGCCATCGGGGGTAGAAGGGCCTACGAGCAGTACTTC	CAIGGRRAYEQYF
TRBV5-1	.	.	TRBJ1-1	TGCGCCAGCAGCTCGCTTCTCCAGTATCAGGGAGCTGAAGCTTTCTTT	CASSSLLQYQGAEAFF
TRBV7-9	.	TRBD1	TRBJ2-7	TGTGCCAGCTGTCCGGGACAGGCTCCCTACGAGCAGTACTTC	CASCPGQAPYEQYF
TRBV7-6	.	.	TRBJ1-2	TGTGCCAGCAGCTTATCGGGGAGGGGTATCTATGGCTACACCTTC	CASSLSGRGIYGYTF
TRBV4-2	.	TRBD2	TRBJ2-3	TGTGCCAGCAGCCAAGACGGTGTAAGCGGGGTGAGGGTGGATACGCAGTATTTT	CASSQDGVSGVRVDTQYF
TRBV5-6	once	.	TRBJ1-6	TGTGCCAGCAGCTTGTGGGTGGGGTATTCACCCCTCCACTTT	CASSLWVGYSPLHF
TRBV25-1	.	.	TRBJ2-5	TGTGCCAGCAGCCGGGCAGGATCCCAAGAGACCCAGTACTTC	CASSRAGSQETQYF
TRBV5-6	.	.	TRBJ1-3	TGTGCCAGCAGCTTGGTTAGGGACCCGAGCTCTGGAAACACCATATATTTT	CASSLVRDPSSGNTIYF
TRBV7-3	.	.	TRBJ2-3	TGTGCCAGCAGCTTAAGCGTAGGTGACACAGATACGCAGTATTTT	CASSLSVGDTDTQYF
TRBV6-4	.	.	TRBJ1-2	TGTGCCAGCAGTGAACAGGGTCATGGCTACACCTTC	CASSEQGHGYTF
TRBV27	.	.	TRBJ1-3	TGTGCCAGCAGTCTCAGGGTCCTCTCTGGAAACACCATATATTTT	CASSLRVLSGNTIYF
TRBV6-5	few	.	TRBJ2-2	TGTGCCAGCAGTCGTGCCACCGGGGAGCTGTTTTTT	CASSRATGELFF
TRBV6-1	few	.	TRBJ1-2	TGTGCCAGCAGTGAATTTGAAGGAGGCAGGGGCTATGGCTACACCTTC	CASSEFEGGRGYGYTF
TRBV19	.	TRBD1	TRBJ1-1	TGTGCCAGTAGTCTCGGACAGGGGAACACTGAAGCTTTCTTT	CASSLGQGNTEAFF
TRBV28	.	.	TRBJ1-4	TGTGCCAGCCTTGGGAACGGGGCGGGTGAAAAACTGTTTTTT	CASLGNGAGEKLFF
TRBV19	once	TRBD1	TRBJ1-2	TGTGCCAGTAGTTCCCCCCCCGGGACAGGGTACGGATATGGCTACACCTTC	CASSSPPGTGYGYGYTF
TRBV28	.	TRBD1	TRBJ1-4	TGTGCCAGCACCCCCGGGGACAGGGGTAATGAAAAACTGTTTTTT	CASTPGDRGNEKLFF
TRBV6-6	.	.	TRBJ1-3	TGTGCCAGCAACACAGGGGGAAACACCATATATTTT	CASNTGGNTIYF
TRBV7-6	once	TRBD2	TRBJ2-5	TGTGCCAGCAGCCCAGCGGGGGGGTACCAAGAGACCCAGTACTTC	CASSPAGGYQETQYF
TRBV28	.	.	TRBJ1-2	TGTGCCAGCACCCCACCCCCGCAGGATGGCTACACCTTC	CASTPPPQDGYTF
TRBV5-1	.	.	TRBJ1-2	TGCGCCAGCAGCTGGGGGACCGGCGGCACCTATGGCTACACCTTC	CASSWGTGGTYGYTF
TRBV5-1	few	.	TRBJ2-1	TGCGCCAGCAGCTTGGGCCTCTCCTACAATGAGCAGTTCTTC	CASSLGLSYNEQFF